These 21 T cell receptor beta chains were sequenced from one sample in a study of shared clonotypes between healthy human individuals. Repertoires were generated with immunoSEQ multiplex PCR, while TCRdb's copy carries only in-frame clones and drops some. The repertoire holds roughly 1,500,000 clones, with 98% as singletons. Sequenced input: naive CD4+ T cells sorted from blood. As for subset: CD45RA+ positively selected. These receptors all stem from a man aged 25 to 45 in good health.

V usage is TRBV7-9 and J usage is TRBJ2-7; the match to TRBD2 covers 7 bases. There are 16 residues in the CDR3. The germline V gene encodes CDR1 SEHNR and CDR2 FQNEAQ (reference sequence). Losses at the gene ends were 4 bases for V and 5 bases for J; bases not matched to a gene: 14. The CDR3 protein is CASSSPLGGLRDEQYF. CDR3 DNA sequence: TGTGCCAGCAGCTCCCCCTTGGGAGGGCTCCGTGACGAGCAGTACTTC.

The chain recombines TRBV5-1 with TRBJ2-7; the match to TRBD2 covers 14 bases. The CDR3 is 18 residues long. J lost 2 bases, V lost 4 bases, and 11 bases had no gene match. The germline V gene has CDR1 SGHRS and CDR2 YFSETQ. The CDR3 sequence is CASSRGTSGSHQTYEQYF. The DNA of the CDR3 is TGCGCCAGCAGCCGGGGGACTAGCGGGAGCCATCAGACCTACGAGCAGTACTTC.

The rearrangement joins TRBV5-1 to TRBJ2-7, with 9 bases lining up with TRBD2. Trimming removed 0 bases from V and 0 bases from J; junction bases left unmatched: 4. The CDR3 has 16 residues. Per germline, CDR1 SGHRS and CDR2 YFSETQ. The CDR3 DNA reads TGCGCCAGCAGCTTGGACCTAGCGGGGTCCTCCTACGAGCAGTACTTC. Protein sequence: CASSLDLAGSSYEQYF.

The rearrangement uses TRBV5-4 and TRBJ2-5, with D unresolved. The germline gives CDR1 SGHNT, CDR2 YYREEE (reference sequence). There are 12 residues in the CDR3. Trimming pared 0 bases from V and 5 bases from J, leaving 5 bases between. The CDR3 region has the DNA TGTGCCAGCAGCTTGGATTGGGAGACCCAGTACTTC. This sequence encodes CASSLDWETQYF.

This chain connects TRBV14 to TRBJ2-1; TRBD2 matches at 12 bases. CDR1 and CDR2 (germline): SGHDN, FVKESK. CDR3 length: 22 residues. The V gene end was trimmed by 2 bases and the J gene end by 1 base; junction bases not matched to a gene: 18. CDR3 sequence reads: CASSQTLPSGRAPLVSYNEQFF. CDR3 in DNA: TGTGCCAGCAGCCAAACACTCCCTAGCGGGAGGGCCCCACTGGTATCCTACAATGAGCAGTTCTTC.

This clone has only one observation. The chain joins TRBV7-2 to TRBJ2-1; a possible D gene is TRBD2 (6 bases). V gave up 2 bases and J gave up 11 bases, with 10 bases separating them. Germline-derived CDR1 and CDR2 are SGHTA and FQGNSA. This CDR3 contains 12 residues. The DNA of the CDR3 is TGTGCCAGCAGCTTAAATCGGGAGAAGCAGTTCTTC. Protein product: CASSLNREKQFF.

The chain carries TRBV10-3 and TRBJ1-2; unclear D gene. Trimming stripped 10 bases from V and 8 bases from J, with 11 bases between. Germline values: CDR1 ENHRY, CDR2 SYGVKD. The CDR3 contains 10 residues. The chain's CDR3 is CATREAGYTF. The DNA of the CDR3 is TGTGCCACCCGGGAGGCAGGCTACACCTTC.

The CDR3 DNA reads as TGTGCCTGGAGTCAGGAAAGGACCACTGAAGCTTTCTTT. Translated: CAWSQERTTEAFF. The chain carries TRBV30 and TRBJ1-1; D gene ambiguous. This CDR3 has 13 amino acids. V was pared by 2 bases and J by 4 bases, with 11 bases between. The germline CDR1 and CDR2 sequences are GTSNPN and SVGIG (reference sequence).

V usage is TRBV5-1 and J usage is TRBJ2-7; D is tentatively TRBD1 or TRBD2 (5 bases each). V dropped 4 bases and J dropped 3 bases, with 14 bases sitting between them. Germline V lookup: CDR1 SGHRS, CDR2 YFSETQ. This CDR3 is 14 amino acids long. CDR3 nucleotide sequence: TGCGCCAGCAGCCGCTGGGACGCCGGCTACGAGCAGTACTTC. It specifies CASSRWDAGYEQYF. Full variable domain (missing parts from reference TRBV5-1 and TRBJ2-7): KAGVTQTPRYLIKTRGQQVTLSCSPISGHRSVSWYQQTPGQGLQFLFEYFSETQRNKGNFPGRFSGRQFSNSRSEMNVSTLELGDSALYLCASSRWDAGYEQYFGPGTRLTVT.

The chain joins TRBV18 to TRBJ1-1; D is ambiguous. From germline, CDR1 is KGHSH and CDR2 LQKENI. Trimming shortened V by 1 base and J by 4 bases, and 10 bases separated the two germline ends. The CDR3 extends over 14 amino acids. DNA of the CDR3: TGTGCCAGCTCACCACTCTCGGGTTCCACTGAAGCTTTCTTT. It yields the protein CASSPLSGSTEAFF.

The chain is built from TRBV28 and TRBJ1-5; D not resolved. V was cut by 6 bases and J by 5 bases, with 8 bases left in between. CDR1 is MDHEN and CDR2 is SYDVKM in the germline V gene. The CDR3 runs 12 residues. CDR3 sequence reads: CASSEGDQPQHF. In DNA, the CDR3 is TGTGCCAGCAGCGAGGGTGATCAGCCCCAGCATTTT.

The rearrangement links TRBV6-1 to TRBJ1-2; D unresolved. Germline V gene lookup returns CDR1 MNHNS and CDR2 SASEGT. This CDR3 spans 13 amino acids. V gave up 7 bases and J gave up 5 bases, with 14 bases separating them. The CDR3 loop is CASTQAVSYGYTF. The CDR3 DNA is TGTGCCAGCACCCAGGCGGTTAGTTATGGCTACACCTTC.

The CDR3 loop reads CASSQESLLGYNEQFF. The CDR3 region has the DNA TGTGCCAGCAGCCAAGAATCCCTTTTAGGCTACAATGAGCAGTTCTTC. The chain couples TRBV14 to TRBJ2-1; D uncertain. CDR1 SGHDN and CDR2 FVKESK come from the germline V gene. Trimming pared 0 bases from V and 3 bases from J, leaving 12 bases between. This CDR3 region has 16 residues.

The V and J genes are TRBV29-1 and TRBJ2-2, with unresolved D. The CDR3 is 15 residues long. Trimming pared 4 bases from V and 0 bases from J, leaving 12 bases between. Germline values: CDR1 SQVTM, CDR2 ANQGSEA. The CDR3 region has the DNA TGCAGCGTTGTAATAGGCAACCCGAACACCGGGGAGCTGTTTTTT. It yields the protein CSVVIGNPNTGELFF.

The chain is built from TRBV28 and TRBJ1-2; no clear D gene. Trimming cost V 7 bases and J 3 bases, with 21 bases left between them. The CDR3 sequence is 16 residues long. Looked up from germline, CDR1 is MDHEN and CDR2 is SYDVKM. The CDR3 region is CASIAGGQGLYYGYTF. The CDR3 bases are TGTGCCAGCATCGCGGGAGGCCAAGGGTTATACTATGGCTACACCTTC.

The chain carries TRBV21-1 and TRBJ2-7; TRBD1, the D gene given by the table, was not confirmed from the DNA. TRBV21-1 is a pseudogene. This CDR3 contains 14 residues. DNA for the CDR3: TGTGCCAGCAGCAACCGACAGGGGGCGGAAGAGCAGTACTTC. This gives the protein CASSNRQGAEEQYF.

The chain carries TRBV10-3 and TRBJ1-2; TRBD1 might be the D (5 bases). Between the trimmed V and J ends, which lost 5 bases and 0 bases, there was a span of 16 bases. The length of the CDR3 is 16 residues. Per the germline V gene, CDR1 is ENHRY and CDR2 is SYGVKD. The CDR3 spells CAISPQWGVANYGYTF. The CDR3 DNA reads as TGTGCCATCAGTCCGCAGTGGGGCGTAGCTAACTATGGCTACACCTTC.

The chain has TRBV7-2 and TRBJ2-3; D gene unclear. CDR1 and CDR2 (germline): SGHTA, FQGNSA. V shed 1 base and J shed 6 bases, with 8 bases lying between them. This CDR3 region has 13 residues. CDR3 bases: TGTGCCAGCAGCTTAGGAGTTTCGGATACGCAGTATTTT. This gives the protein CASSLGVSDTQYF. The full variable domain, its missing parts supplied by reference TRBV7-2 and TRBJ2-3, is GAGVSQSPSNKVTEKGKDVELRCDPISGHTALYWYRQSLGQGLEFLIYFQGNSAPDKSGLPSDRFSAERTGGSVSTLTIQRTQQEDSAVYLCASSLGVSDTQYFGPGTRLTVL.

The chain employs TRBV5-1 and TRBJ1-1, with D possibly matching TRBD1 (6 bases). The CDR3 has 17 amino acids. Trimming removed 5 bases at V and 6 bases at J, with 26 bases between. Germline CDR1 SGHRS, CDR2 YFSETQ. The CDR3 region has the DNA TGCGCCAGCAGTATGGAGGGGGGGCCCGACCCCCACTCTGAAGCTTTCTTT. As protein: CASSMEGGPDPHSEAFF.

The table lists this clone with a count of one. The chain carries TRBV14 and TRBJ2-1; possible D gene TRBD2, 5 bases. This CDR3 has 16 amino acids. With 6 bases removed from V and 4 bases from J, the gap between germline ends came to 19 bases. Germline values: CDR1 SGHDN, CDR2 FVKESK. Written as DNA, the CDR3 is TGTGCCAGCAGTCGCCGAGGGTTACGGATTTACAATGAGCAGTTCTTC. This sequence encodes CASSRRGLRIYNEQFF.

The J gene is TRBJ2-7, the V gene TRBV7-9, with TRBD2 matching 8 bases. Germline V CDR1 and CDR2: SEHNR, FQNEAQ (reference sequence). The V segment lost 1 base and the J segment 1 base; nucleotides outside the gene matches: 6. The length of the CDR3 is 16 residues. CDR3 loop: CASSLGGLGGSYEQYF. The CDR3 coding sequence is TGTGCCAGCAGCTTAGGGGGACTAGGAGGGTCCTACGAGCAGTACTTC. The whole variable domain, filled in from reference TRBV7-9 and TRBJ2-7, reads DTGVSQNPRHKITKRGQNVTFRCDPISEHNRLYWYRQTLGQGPEFLTYFQNEAQLEKSRLLSDRFSAERPKGSFSTLEIQRTEQGDSAMYLCASSLGGLGGSYEQYFGPGTRLTVT.